This is a list of T cell receptor beta chains from one sample in a study of cytomegalovirus exposure and HLA in healthy donors. Sequencing was performed with immunoSEQ multiplex PCR; in TCRdb, only in-frame clones are kept and a portion is missing. The data show more than 95,000 clones, 81% seen once. What was sequenced was PBMCs. These receptors were taken from a man in his late teens or twenties in good health and CMV-seronegative. Each CDR3 is given with its conserved first and last residue. D genes are given only for firm matches. The listing skips clone size in some rows; elsewhere it reads once, few, many or a size class.

NA	TRBV2	TRBJ1-2	NA	CASSARVGNGYTF	TGTGCCAGCAGTGCGAGGGTTGGAAATGGCTACACCTTC
NA	TRBV5-1	TRBJ1-6	NA	CASSLDRKDSPLHF	TGCGCCAGCAGCTTGGACAGGAAAGATTCACCCCTCCACTTT
NA	TRBV6-6	TRBJ1-2	TRBD1	CASSYSATGVGYTF	TGTGCCAGCAGTTACTCTGCTACAGGGGTAGGCTACACCTTC
NA	TRBV2	TRBJ1-5	NA	CASSAQGVGNQPQHF	TGTGCCAGCAGTGCACAGGGTGTCGGCAATCAGCCCCAGCATTTT
NA	TRBV5-6	TRBJ2-7	TRBD1	CASSLRDRGSKYF	TGTGCCAGCAGCTTGAGGGACAGGGGAAGCAAGTACTTC
few	TRBV11-2	TRBJ1-1	TRBD1	CASSPGQGNTEAFF	TGTGCCAGCAGCCCAGGACAGGGGAACACTGAAGCTTTCTTT
NA	TRBV7-2	TRBJ2-7	TRBD2	CASSLATSGGREQYF	TGTGCCAGCAGCTTAGCAACTAGCGGGGGGAGGGAGCAGTACTTC
NA	TRBV27	TRBJ1-2	TRBD1	CASSFRFRDRDSNYGYTF	TGTGCCAGCAGTTTCCGGTTCCGGGACAGGGATTCTAACTATGGCTACACCTTC
NA	TRBV9	TRBJ2-2	TRBD1	CASSVLPGQGTRTGELFF	TGTGCCAGCAGCGTCTTACCGGGACAGGGAACGAGGACCGGGGAGCTGTTTTTT
NA	TRBV6-5	TRBJ1-1	NA	CASSYFGGRSGTEAFF	TGTGCCAGCAGTTACTTCGGGGGGCGCTCGGGTACTGAAGCTTTCTTT
NA	TRBV5-1	TRBJ2-7	NA	CASSLEGTFYEQHF	TGCGCCAGCAGCTTGGAGGGGACATTCTACGAGCAGCACTTC
NA	TRBV7-9	TRBJ1-1	NA	CASSLGGGWGSFF	TGTGCCAGCAGCTTAGGAGGAGGGTGGGGGTCTTTCTTT
few	TRBV6-1	TRBJ1-2	TRBD1	CARGRQGWYYGYTF	TGTGCCAGAGGAAGACAGGGTTGGTACTATGGCTACACCTTC
NA	TRBV2	TRBJ1-1	NA	CASSRPRGGTPNTEAFF	TGTGCCAGCAGCCGCCCCCGCGGAGGCACTCCAAACACTGAAGCTTTCTTT
NA	TRBV5-1	TRBJ1-1	NA	CASSLAVTGYTEAFF	TGCGCCAGCAGCTTGGCCGTAACAGGCTACACTGAAGCTTTCTTT
few	TRBV4-2	TRBJ2-7	NA	CASSRSQLGQGFHYEQYF	TGTGCCAGCAGTAGGTCCCAGTTGGGGCAGGGATTCCACTACGAGCAGTACTTC
NA	TRBV9	TRBJ2-1	TRBD2	CASSGLAGGLSYNEQFF	TGTGCCAGCAGCGGCCTAGCGGGGGGGCTCTCCTACAATGAGCAGTTCTTC
NA	TRBV18	TRBJ1-3	NA	CASSPDISGNTIYF	TGTGCCAGCTCCCCGGACATCTCTGGAAACACCATATATTTT
NA	TRBV27	TRBJ2-1	NA	CATTRGRSYNEQFF	TGTGCCACCACGAGAGGGAGGTCCTACAATGAGCAGTTCTTC
NA	TRBV14	TRBJ2-1	NA	CASSQRTFNEQFF	TGTGCCAGCAGCCAAAGGACTTTCAATGAGCAGTTCTTC
NA	TRBV12-5	TRBJ2-7	NA	CASGWGGPPYEQYF	TGTGCTAGTGGCTGGGGGGGGCCTCCCTACGAGCAGTACTTC
NA	TRBV7-2	TRBJ2-1	NA	CASSQPRATGKRFRNEQFF	TGTGCCAGCAGTCAACCGCGAGCCACCGGGAAACGCTTTCGGAATGAGCAGTTCTTC
NA	TRBV7-2	TRBJ1-1	TRBD1	CASSLTGGMNTEAFF	TGTGCCAGCAGCTTAACAGGGGGAATGAACACTGAAGCTTTCTTT
NA	TRBV28	TRBJ1-2	TRBD1	CASSFSGTVGYTF	TGTGCCAGCAGTTTCTCCGGGACAGTCGGCTACACCTTC
NA	TRBV15	TRBJ2-1	TRBD1	CATSTRDRVVNEQFF	TGTGCCACCAGCACCCGGGACAGGGTGGTGAATGAGCAGTTCTTC
NA	TRBV6-6	TRBJ2-5	TRBD2	CASSLSGAEETQYF	TGTGCCAGCAGCCTTAGCGGGGCGGAGGAGACCCAGTACTTC
NA	TRBV7-6	TRBJ1-4	NA	CASSLVEGQEKLFF	TGTGCCAGCAGCTTAGTAGAAGGACAGGAAAAACTGTTTTTT
NA	TRBV5-1	TRBJ1-1	TRBD1	CASSSGMQGAGTEAFF	TGCGCCAGCAGCTCCGGTATGCAGGGGGCAGGAACTGAAGCTTTCTTT
NA	TRBV6-1	TRBJ2-1	NA	CASSGRLVSSDFEQFF	TGTGCCAGCAGTGGAAGACTAGTATCTTCCGACTTTGAGCAGTTCTTC
once	TRBV29-1	TRBJ2-2	TRBD1	CSVGQTNTGELFF	TGCAGCGTGGGACAGACGAACACCGGGGAGCTGTTTTTT
few	TRBV7-6	TRBJ1-2	NA	CASSLVPREGVNYGYTF	TGTGCCAGCAGCTTAGTACCCAGGGAGGGGGTCAACTATGGCTACACCTTC
NA	TRBV6-5	TRBJ1-3	NA	CASRASFKGNTIYF	TGTGCCAGCAGAGCGTCTTTTAAGGGAAACACCATATATTTT
NA	TRBV5-6	TRBJ1-6	NA	CASSLGGRWNSPLHF	TGTGCCAGCAGCTTGGGGGGCAGGTGGAATTCACCCCTCCACTTT
NA	TRBV5-6	TRBJ2-1	NA	CASSLGLIQRDNEQFF	TGTGCCAGCAGCTTGGGACTCATCCAGAGAGACAATGAGCAGTTCTTC
NA	TRBV7-9	TRBJ1-1	NA	CASSFGQLNTEAFF	TGTGCCAGCAGCTTTGGACAGTTGAACACTGAAGCTTTCTTT
NA	TRBV6-1	TRBJ1-2	NA	CASKLGQGFYGYTF	TGTGCCAGCAAGTTAGGTCAGGGTTTCTATGGCTACACCTTC
NA	TRBV5-4	TRBJ1-1	NA	CASSWGDTEAFF	TGTGCCAGCAGCTGGGGGGACACTGAAGCTTTCTTT
NA	TRBV29-1	TRBJ1-2	NA	CSETRENLGYTF	TGCAGCGAAACGAGGGAGAACCTTGGCTACACCTTC
NA	TRBV19	TRBJ2-2	NA	CASTTYGLTNTGELFF	TGTGCCAGTACAACTTATGGACTCACGAACACCGGGGAGCTGTTTTTT
once	TRBV5-6	TRBJ2-1	TRBD1	CASSRTGGHEQFF	TGTGCCAGCAGCCGGACAGGGGGCCATGAGCAGTTCTTC
NA	TRBV7-2	TRBJ2-7	NA	CASSPGGYEQYF	TGTGCCAGCAGCCCGGGCGGGTACGAGCAGTACTTC
NA	TRBV5-1	TRBJ2-5	NA	CASRGGTGGQETQYF	TGCGCCAGCAGGGGCGGGACTGGGGGGCAAGAGACCCAGTACTTC
NA	TRBV11-2	TRBJ2-7	NA	CASSLGQSDYEQYF	TGTGCCAGCAGCTTAGGTCAGTCTGACTACGAGCAGTACTTC
NA	TRBV5-4	TRBJ2-7	TRBD2	CASSLKGVAGGPRSYEQYF	TGTGCCAGCAGCTTGAAGGGGGTGGCGGGGGGGCCCCGGTCCTACGAGCAGTACTTC
NA	TRBV19	TRBJ1-4	NA	CASSGSNGEKLFF	TGTGCCAGTAGCGGTTCGAACGGTGAAAAACTGTTTTTT
NA	TRBV5-1	TRBJ1-4	TRBD1	CASSPGQGEQWELFF	TGCGCCAGCAGCCCGGGACAGGGGGAACAATGGGAACTGTTTTTT
NA	TRBV5-1	TRBJ2-3	NA	CASSLVVNTDTQYF	TGCGCCAGCAGCTTGGTAGTCAACACAGATACGCAGTATTTT
once	TRBV2	TRBJ1-1	NA	CASIRRGLNTEAFF	TGTGCCAGCATAAGGAGGGGATTGAACACTGAAGCTTTCTTT
few	TRBV5-1	TRBJ2-7	TRBD1	CASSGGGGTGEHEQYF	TGCGCCAGCAGCGGGGGAGGAGGGACAGGGGAACACGAGCAGTACTTC
NA	TRBV5-4	TRBJ2-2	TRBD1	CASSRGDRVGAGELFF	TGTGCCAGCAGCCGAGGTGACAGGGTAGGGGCCGGGGAGCTGTTTTTT
NA	TRBV6-6	TRBJ1-2	NA	CASSYSSQWLGYTF	TGTGCCAGCAGTTACAGTTCCCAGTGGCTTGGCTACACCTTC
NA	TRBV5-1	TRBJ2-3	TRBD2	CASSLRTSGGTDTQYF	TGCGCCAGCAGCCTTAGGACTAGCGGGGGCACAGATACGCAGTATTTT
many	TRBV9	TRBJ1-6	NA	CASSVEGASSYNSPLHF	TGTGCCAGCAGCGTAGAAGGGGCAAGCTCCTATAATTCACCCCTCCACTTT
NA	TRBV27	TRBJ1-1	NA	CASSLLQGSTEAFF	TGTGCCAGCAGTTTACTACAGGGTAGCACTGAAGCTTTCTTT